The rows below give T cell receptor beta chains drawn from one sample of a study of T cell repertoires in cytomegalovirus infection. TCRdb re-derived calls from the reads in MiXCR, one entry per CDR3 protein. The table records around 210,000 distinct CDR3 sequences, approximately 7% of them present only once. The specimen was PBMCs. The source is a human donor in good health (CMV status not recorded). Some clones in this sample may be carry-over from other donors' samples. Both conserved end residues are part of each CDR3. D genes are given only for firm matches. Not every row has a clone size; where given, it reads once, few, many or a size class.

many	TRBV20-1	.	TRBJ2-5	CSALSLGTFKTQYF	TGCAGTGCCCTCTCACTCGGGACATTTAAGACCCAGTACTTC
many	TRBV20-1	TRBD2	TRBJ2-3	CSAGGLADSDTQYF	TGCAGTGCGGGGGGACTAGCTGACTCAGATACGCAGTATTTT
many	TRBV29-1	.	TRBJ1-2	CSVEQGYAGYTF	TGCAGCGTTGAACAGGGGTATGCTGGCTACACCTTC
many	TRBV6-5	.	TRBJ1-4	CASSYTDRYEKLFF	TGTGCCAGCAGTTACACAGACAGATATGAAAAACTGTTTTTT
many	TRBV7-8	.	TRBJ2-5	CASSLGTTQETQYF	TGTGCCAGCAGCTTAGGGACTACCCAAGAGACCCAGTACTTC
many	TRBV7-2	.	TRBJ1-6	CASSLTEALHF	TGTGCCAGCAGCTTGACAGAAGCCCTCCACTTT
many	TRBV13	.	TRBJ1-4	CASSARRGKREKLFF	TGTGCCAGCAGCGCGCGGAGGGGGAAAAGGGAAAAACTGTTTTTT
many	TRBV28	.	TRBJ1-5	CASSSGSGRTKPQHF	TGTGCCAGCAGTTCAGGTTCTGGACGGACTAAGCCCCAGCATTTT
.	TRBV30	TRBD1	TRBJ1-2	CAWGTGGYEGYTF	TGTGCCTGGGGGACAGGGGGCTATGAAGGCTACACCTTC
many	TRBV29-1	TRBD1	TRBJ1-1	CSVEVTGGLNTEAFF	TGCAGCGTTGAAGTTACAGGGGGCTTAAACACTGAAGCTTTCTTT
many	TRBV19	.	TRBJ2-1	CASPPPFGQGGRNEQFF	TGTGCCAGTCCACCCCCTTTTGGGCAGGGTGGTAGGAATGAGCAGTTCTTC
few	TRBV2	.	TRBJ2-4	CASSGRLERNIQYF	TGTGCCAGCAGTGGACGACTAGAAAGGAACATTCAGTACTTC
many	TRBV28	TRBD1	TRBJ1-1	CASSFQDTGGTEAFF	TGTGCCAGCAGTTTTCAAGACACAGGGGGCACTGAAGCTTTCTTT
.	TRBV4-3	TRBD1	TRBJ2-2	CASSQEGQPNTGELFF	TGCGCCAGCAGCCAAGAGGGACAGCCGAACACCGGGGAGCTGTTTTTT
many	TRBV2	.	TRBJ1-2	CASSEAEAVPNYGYTF	TGTGCCAGCAGTGAAGCAGAAGCGGTTCCTAACTATGGCTACACCTTC
few	TRBV7-2	TRBD1	TRBJ2-3	CASSSLGTGGGRDTQYF	TGTGCCAGCAGCTCTCTCGGCACAGGGGGCGGCAGGGATACGCAGTATTTT
many	TRBV12-3/TRBV12-4	TRBD2	TRBJ2-3	CASSMSGGAADTQYF	TGTGCCAGCAGCATGAGCGGGGGGGCGGCAGATACGCAGTATTTT
many	TRBV2	.	TRBJ1-1	CASRTQNTEAFF	TGTGCCAGCAGGACACAGAACACTGAAGCTTTCTTT
few	TRBV3-1	TRBD2	TRBJ2-5	CASREGSGGGETQYF	TGTGCCAGCAGGGAAGGAAGCGGGGGGGGAGAGACCCAGTACTTC
many	TRBV28	.	TRBJ1-5	CASGTTAHQPQHF	TGTGCCAGCGGCACAACAGCGCATCAGCCCCAGCATTTT
many	TRBV4-3	.	TRBJ2-5	CASSQVSKTRDSLQETQYF	TGCGCCAGCAGCCAAGTTTCGAAGACTCGCGACTCTCTCCAAGAGACCCAGTACTTC
few	TRBV20-1	.	TRBJ2-3	CSAGRGGLTDTQYF	TGCAGTGCTGGGAGGGGGGGCCTTACAGATACGCAGTATTTT
many	TRBV6-5	TRBD1	TRBJ1-2	CASSGRDRGPPYGYTF	TGTGCCAGCAGCGGCCGGGACAGGGGTCCTCCCTATGGCTACACCTTC
.	TRBV10-3	.	TRBJ2-1	CAISAGYSYNEQFF	TGTGCCATCAGCGCAGGGTACTCCTACAATGAGCAGTTCTTC
many	TRBV7-2	TRBD1	TRBJ1-2	CASSFSGGAYGYTF	TGTGCCAGCAGCTTTTCAGGGGGCGCATATGGCTACACCTTC
few	TRBV19	.	TRBJ2-1	CEKGGGPNNEQFF	TGTGAAAAAGGGGGAGGGCCTAACAATGAGCAGTTCTTC
many	TRBV6-5	TRBD1	TRBJ2-7	CASSYAGQGSSSYEQYF	TGTGCCAGCAGTTACGCGGGACAGGGGTCTAGCTCCTACGAGCAGTACTTC
few	TRBV14	.	TRBJ1-1	CASSQGTGHEAFF	TGTGCCAGCAGCCAAGGGACGGGCCATGAAGCTTTCTTT
few	TRBV6-6	TRBD1	TRBJ1-2	CASTYTGGDGYTF	TGTGCCAGCACCTACACAGGGGGCGATGGCTACACCTTC
many	TRBV7-7	TRBD1	TRBJ2-7	CASSLGDSTLYEQYF	TGTGCTAGCAGCTTAGGGGACAGCACTCTCTACGAGCAGTACTTC
many	TRBV29-1	.	TRBJ2-5	CSVEEEQETQYF	TGCAGCGTTGAAGAGGAGCAAGAGACCCAGTACTTC
many	TRBV28	TRBD2	TRBJ2-1	CASLRSGVGDEQFF	TGTGCCAGCCTTCGGAGCGGGGTTGGGGATGAGCAGTTCTTC
many	TRBV6-2/TRBV6-3	.	TRBJ2-2	CASSLPTGANTGELFF	TGTGCCAGCAGCCTTCCAACGGGGGCGAACACCGGGGAGCTGTTTTTT
many	TRBV5-1	TRBD1	TRBJ1-4	CASSPRDRGSEKLFF	TGCGCCAGCAGCCCCCGGGACAGGGGAAGTGAAAAACTGTTTTTT
many	TRBV9	.	TRBJ1-5	CASSQSADPNQPQHF	TGTGCCAGCAGCCAAAGTGCCGACCCCAATCAGCCCCAGCATTTT
many	TRBV12-3/TRBV12-4	TRBD1	TRBJ1-5	CASRPTGGRGQPQHF	TGTGCCAGCAGACCTACAGGGGGCCGAGGTCAGCCCCAGCATTTT
many	TRBV10-3	.	TRBJ2-2	CAIRSHQGGPGELFF	TGTGCCATCAGAAGTCATCAGGGAGGCCCCGGGGAGCTGTTTTTT
.	TRBV12-3/TRBV12-4	.	TRBJ1-5	CASTEKPPGLSNQPQHF	TGTGCCAGCACCGAAAAGCCCCCGGGACTTAGCAATCAGCCCCAGCATTTT
many	TRBV6-2/TRBV6-3	TRBD2	TRBJ2-1	CASSYSPSGGADEQFF	TGTGCCAGCAGTTACTCGCCTAGCGGGGGGGCCGATGAGCAGTTCTTC
many	TRBV6-6	TRBD2	TRBJ2-3	CASSYSLAGADTQYF	TGTGCCAGCAGTTACTCGCTAGCGGGAGCAGATACGCAGTATTTT